This T cell receptor (beta chain) was sequenced in a study of CD8+ T cells in alopecia areata. Study at large: The study gave treated patients oral tofacitinib at 5 to 10 mg twice daily. Whole-study findings and limits: On tofacitinib, scalp clonality and expanded CD8+ clones among top 100 fell significantly. In scalp and blood during tofacitinib, many expanded lesional clones persisted.

In regard to this clone: Its antigen is not known.

This sample's treatment: oral pan-JAK inhibitor, 5-10 mg twice daily. The investigators collected lesional scalp punch biopsies and peripheral blood from alopecia areata patients. Extracted RNA was reverse transcribed into cDNA, the sequencing template. The repertoire was sequenced with immunoSEQ multiplex PCR; TCRdb's copy has only in-frame clones and lacks some. The sample shows approximately 90,000 clones, 70% to 85% of them seen only once. The CDR3 consists of 13 residues. Germline V gene data show CDR1 as SQVTM and CDR2 as ANQGSEA. V lost 5 bases and J lost 10, with 20 bases in between. The sequences come from CD8+ T cells sorted from blood, collected at week 44, from a patient treated with tofacitinib. The receptor's source is a human donor with alopecia areata. The genes are TRBV29-1 and TRBJ1-2; possibly TRBD1 for D (6 bases). The CDR3 sequence: CSVRQDTGDFYTF. In nucleotides, the CDR3 is TGCAGCGTTCGACAGGACACCGGGGATTTCTACACCTTC.